This TCR beta chain appears in the sequencing data of a study of blood T cell repertoires in COVID-19. On the study more broadly: Some COVID-19 samples were acute and others convalescent; all came from the United States, Italy and Spain. PBMCs, B-cell-depleted T cells, or T cells were the source of the cDNA or gDNA that made up the material.

The assay was immunoSEQ multiplex PCR, and TCRdb's table has in-frame clones only and misses some. The repertoire holds around 310,000 clones, with roughly 90% as singletons. Sequenced sample: peripheral blood. The receptor was derived from a woman aged 35 to 49 with COVID-19, enrolled during active disease.

The CDR3 DNA reads as TGTGCCAGCAGGCGTCAGGGGGAAGGAGGCTACACCTTC. Its translation is CASRRQGEGGYTF. The V gene is TRBV6-5, the J gene TRBJ1-2; 7 nucleotides agree with TRBD1. The CDR3 totals 13 residues. J gave up 8 bases and V 6 bases, and 9 bases lay outside the gene matches. The germline V gene has CDR1 MNHEY and CDR2 SVGAGI.